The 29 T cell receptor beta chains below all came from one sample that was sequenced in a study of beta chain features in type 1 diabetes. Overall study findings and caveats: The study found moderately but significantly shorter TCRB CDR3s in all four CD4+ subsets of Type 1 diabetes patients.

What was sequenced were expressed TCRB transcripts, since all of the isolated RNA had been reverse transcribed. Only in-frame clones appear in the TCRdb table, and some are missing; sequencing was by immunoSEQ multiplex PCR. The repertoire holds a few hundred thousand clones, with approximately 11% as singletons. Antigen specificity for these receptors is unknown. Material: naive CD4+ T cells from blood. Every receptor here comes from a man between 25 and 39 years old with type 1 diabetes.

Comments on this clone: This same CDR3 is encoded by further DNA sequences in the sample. CDR3 nucleotide sequence: TGTGCCAGCAGTTACTCAGGGACAGTCTACGAGCAGTACTTC. Its protein product is CASSYSGTVYEQYF. J is TRBJ2-7 and V is TRBV6-5; 7 bases agree with TRBD1. The V gene end was trimmed by 0 bases and the J gene end by 3 bases; junction bases not matched to a gene: 2. This CDR3 contains 14 residues. Germline lookup yields CDR1 MNHEY and CDR2 SVGAGI.

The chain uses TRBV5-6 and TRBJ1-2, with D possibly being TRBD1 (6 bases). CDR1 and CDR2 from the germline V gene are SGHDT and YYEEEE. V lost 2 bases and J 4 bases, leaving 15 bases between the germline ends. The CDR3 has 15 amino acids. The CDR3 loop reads CASSFPPKQGYGYTF. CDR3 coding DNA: TGTGCCAGCAGCTTTCCTCCAAAACAGGGCTATGGCTACACCTTC.

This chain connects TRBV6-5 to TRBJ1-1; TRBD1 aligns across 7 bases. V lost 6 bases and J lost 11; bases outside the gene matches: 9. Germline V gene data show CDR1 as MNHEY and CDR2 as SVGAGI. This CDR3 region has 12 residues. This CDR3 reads CASRIPGQFAFF. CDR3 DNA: TGTGCCAGCAGAATACCGGGACAGTTCGCTTTCTTT.

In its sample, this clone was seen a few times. CDR3 amino acids: CASSRTVYGYTF. CDR3 coding DNA: TGTGCCAGCAGCCGGACTGTCTATGGCTACACCTTC. This sequence joins TRBV5-5 and TRBJ1-2, with D hard to call. Deletions cut 4 bases from V and 4 bases from J, with 8 bases between. The CDR3 contains 12 residues. Germline V gives CDR1 SGHKS, CDR2 YYEKEE (reference sequence).

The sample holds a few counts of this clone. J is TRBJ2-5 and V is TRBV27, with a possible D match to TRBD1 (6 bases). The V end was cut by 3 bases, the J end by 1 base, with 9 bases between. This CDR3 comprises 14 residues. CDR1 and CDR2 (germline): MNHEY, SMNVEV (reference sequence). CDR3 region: CASSLMGAQETQYF. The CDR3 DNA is TGTGCCAGCAGTTTGATGGGGGCCCAAGAGACCCAGTACTTC.

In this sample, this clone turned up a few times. CDR3 sequence: CASSSRDRGRRNEQFF. The CDR3 coding sequence is TGTGCCAGCAGCTCAAGAGACAGGGGAAGGCGGAATGAGCAGTTCTTC. The J gene is TRBJ2-1, the V gene TRBV11-2, with TRBD1 matching 8 bases. Germline CDR1 reads SGHAT; CDR2 reads FQNNGV. V was clipped by 4 bases and J by 7 bases; unmatched bases: 12. This CDR3 is 16 amino acids long.

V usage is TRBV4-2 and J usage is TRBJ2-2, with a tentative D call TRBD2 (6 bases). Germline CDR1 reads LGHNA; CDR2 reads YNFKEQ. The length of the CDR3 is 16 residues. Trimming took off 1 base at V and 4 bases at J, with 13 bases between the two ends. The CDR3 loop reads CASSQVEGIGTGELFF. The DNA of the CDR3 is TGTGCCAGCAGCCAAGTGGAGGGTATAGGCACCGGGGAGCTGTTTTTT.

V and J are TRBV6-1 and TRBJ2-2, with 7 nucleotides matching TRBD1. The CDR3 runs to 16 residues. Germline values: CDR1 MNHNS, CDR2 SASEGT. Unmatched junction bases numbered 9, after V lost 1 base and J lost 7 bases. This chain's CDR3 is CASSEDRGLLVGELFF. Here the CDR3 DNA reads TGTGCCAGCAGTGAAGACAGGGGTTTGTTGGTCGGGGAGCTGTTTTTT.

The CDR3 loop is CASSPRQSTDTQYF. The CDR3 DNA reads as TGCGCCAGCAGCCCGCGGCAGAGCACAGATACGCAGTATTTT. The chain joins TRBV5-1 to TRBJ2-3; D unclear. Trimming stripped 4 bases from V and 0 bases from J, with 9 bases between. CDR1 is SGHRS and CDR2 is YFSETQ in the germline V gene. This CDR3 contains 14 residues.

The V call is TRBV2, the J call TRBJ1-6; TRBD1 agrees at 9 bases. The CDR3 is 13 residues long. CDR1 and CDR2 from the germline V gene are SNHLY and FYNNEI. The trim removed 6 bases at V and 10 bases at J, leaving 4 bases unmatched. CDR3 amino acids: CASRGQGGSPLHF. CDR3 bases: TGTGCCAGCAGGGGACAGGGTGGCTCACCCCTCCACTTT.

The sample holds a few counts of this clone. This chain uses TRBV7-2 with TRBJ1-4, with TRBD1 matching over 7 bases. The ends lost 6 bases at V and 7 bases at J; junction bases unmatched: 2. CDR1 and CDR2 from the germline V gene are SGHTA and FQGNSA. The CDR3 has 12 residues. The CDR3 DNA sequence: TGTGCCAGCAGACGGGACAGTGAAAAACTGTTTTTT. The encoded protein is CASRRDSEKLFF.

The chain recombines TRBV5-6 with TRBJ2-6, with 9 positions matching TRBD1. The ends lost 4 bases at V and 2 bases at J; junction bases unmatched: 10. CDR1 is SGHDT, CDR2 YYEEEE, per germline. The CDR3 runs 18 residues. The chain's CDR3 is CASSPPETGGTGANVLTF. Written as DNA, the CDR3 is TGTGCCAGCAGCCCCCCGGAGACAGGGGGGACTGGGGCCAACGTCCTGACTTTC. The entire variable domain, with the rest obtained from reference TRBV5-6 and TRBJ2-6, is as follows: DAGVTQSPTHLIKTRGQQVTLRCSPKSGHDTVSWYQQALGQGPQFIFQYYEEEERQRGNFPDRFSGHQFPNYSSELNVNALLLGDSALYLCASSPPETGGTGANVLTFGAGSRLTVL.

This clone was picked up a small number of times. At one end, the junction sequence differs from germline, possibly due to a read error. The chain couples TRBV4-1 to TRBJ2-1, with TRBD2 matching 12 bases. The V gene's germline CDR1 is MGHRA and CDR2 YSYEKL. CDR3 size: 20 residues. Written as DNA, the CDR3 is TGCGCCAGCAGTCAAGAGGGACGGACTAGCGGGGACAGCTCCTACAATGAGCAGTTCTTC. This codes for CASSQEGRTSGDSSYNEQFF.

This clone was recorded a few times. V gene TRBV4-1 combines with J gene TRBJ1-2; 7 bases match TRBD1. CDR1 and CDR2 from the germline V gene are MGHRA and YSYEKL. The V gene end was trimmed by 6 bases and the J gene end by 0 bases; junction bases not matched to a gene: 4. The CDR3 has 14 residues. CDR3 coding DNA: TGCGCCAGCAGGCGACAGGGAACTAACTATGGCTACACCTTC. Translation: CASRRQGTNYGYTF.

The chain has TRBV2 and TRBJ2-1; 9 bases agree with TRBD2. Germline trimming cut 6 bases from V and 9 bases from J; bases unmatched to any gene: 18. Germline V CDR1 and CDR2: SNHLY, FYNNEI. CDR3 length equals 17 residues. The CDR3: CASSLDGSGGPGAEQFF. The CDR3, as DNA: TGTGCCAGCAGCCTAGACGGTAGCGGGGGTCCCGGGGCTGAGCAGTTCTTC.

Here the CDR3 DNA reads TGTGCCAGCAGCTTGGGTCCGTCTGGGGCCAACGTCCTGACTTTC. Amino acid sequence: CASSLGPSGANVLTF. The chain couples TRBV5-4 to TRBJ2-6; no definite D call. Germline assignment: CDR1 SGHNT and CDR2 YYREEE (reference sequence). The CDR3 extends over 15 amino acids. Trimming took off 0 bases at V and 1 base at J, with 5 bases between the two ends.

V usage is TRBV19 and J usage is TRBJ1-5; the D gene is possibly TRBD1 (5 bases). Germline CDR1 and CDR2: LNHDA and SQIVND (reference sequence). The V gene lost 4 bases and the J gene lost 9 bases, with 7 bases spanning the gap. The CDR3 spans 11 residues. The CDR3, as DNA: TGTGCCAGTAGTACAGGGCCGCCCCAGCATTTT. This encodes CASSTGPPQHF.

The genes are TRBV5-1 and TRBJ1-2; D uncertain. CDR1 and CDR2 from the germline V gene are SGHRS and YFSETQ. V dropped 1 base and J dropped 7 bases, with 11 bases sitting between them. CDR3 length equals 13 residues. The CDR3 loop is CASSLNGQAGYTF. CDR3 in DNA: TGCGCCAGCAGCTTGAACGGTCAGGCTGGCTACACCTTC.

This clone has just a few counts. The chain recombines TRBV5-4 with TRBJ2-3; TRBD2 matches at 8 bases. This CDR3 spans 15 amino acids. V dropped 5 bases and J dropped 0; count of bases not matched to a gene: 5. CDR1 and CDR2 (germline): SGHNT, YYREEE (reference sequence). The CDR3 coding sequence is TGTGCCAGCAGTGGCGCTAGCGGGAGCACAGATACGCAGTATTTT. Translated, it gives CASSGASGSTDTQYF.

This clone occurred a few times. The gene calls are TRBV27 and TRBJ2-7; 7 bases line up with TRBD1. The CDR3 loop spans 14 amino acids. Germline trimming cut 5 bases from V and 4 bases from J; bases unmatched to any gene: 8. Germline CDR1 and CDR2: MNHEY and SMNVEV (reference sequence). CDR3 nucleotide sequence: TGTGCCAGCAGTAGCTCCCGACAGGGATACGAGCAGTACTTC. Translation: CASSSSRQGYEQYF.

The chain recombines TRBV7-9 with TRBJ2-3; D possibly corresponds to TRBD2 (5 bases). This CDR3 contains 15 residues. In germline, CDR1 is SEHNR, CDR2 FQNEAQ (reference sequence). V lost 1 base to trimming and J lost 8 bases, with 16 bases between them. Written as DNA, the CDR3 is TGTGCCAGCAGCTTAGAAAGGGCTAGCTATGGTACGCAGTATTTT. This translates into CASSLERASYGTQYF. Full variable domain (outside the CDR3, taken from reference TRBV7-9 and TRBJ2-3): DTGVSQNPRHKITKRGQNVTFRCDPISEHNRLYWYRQTLGQGPEFLTYFQNEAQLEKSRLLSDRFSAERPKGSFSTLEIQRTEQGDSAMYLCASSLERASYGTQYFGPGTRLTVL.

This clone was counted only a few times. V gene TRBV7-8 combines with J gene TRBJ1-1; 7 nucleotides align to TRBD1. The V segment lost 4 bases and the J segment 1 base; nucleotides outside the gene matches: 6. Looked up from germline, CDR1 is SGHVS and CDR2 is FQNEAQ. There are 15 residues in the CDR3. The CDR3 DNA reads TGTGCCAGCAGCTCAACCGGACAGGCGAACACTGAAGCTTTCTTT. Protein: CASSSTGQANTEAFF.

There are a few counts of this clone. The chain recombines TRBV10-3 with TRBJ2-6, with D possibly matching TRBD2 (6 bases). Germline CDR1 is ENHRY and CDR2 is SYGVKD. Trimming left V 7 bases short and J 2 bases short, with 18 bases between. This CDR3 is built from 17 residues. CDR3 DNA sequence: TGTGCCATCACCGACCCGTCCGTAGCGGCTGGGGCCAACGTCCTGACTTTC. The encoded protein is CAITDPSVAAGANVLTF.

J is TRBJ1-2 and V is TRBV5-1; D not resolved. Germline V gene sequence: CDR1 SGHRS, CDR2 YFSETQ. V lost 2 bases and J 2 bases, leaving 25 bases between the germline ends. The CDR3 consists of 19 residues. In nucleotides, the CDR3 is TGCGCCAGCAGCTTAAGAGGTTCGAAAGTAGGCGAAAGCAACTATGGCTACACCTTC. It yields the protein CASSLRGSKVGESNYGYTF.

This CDR3 reads CASSYSRREKETQYF. CDR3 nucleotides: TGTGCCAGCAGTTACTCAAGGCGGGAAAAAGAGACCCAGTACTTC. The chain has TRBV6-6 and TRBJ2-5; tentative D call: TRBD2 (6 bases). CDR3 length: 15 residues. V was pared by 0 bases and J by 3 bases, with 11 bases between. Germline values: CDR1 MNHNY, CDR2 SVGAGI (reference sequence).

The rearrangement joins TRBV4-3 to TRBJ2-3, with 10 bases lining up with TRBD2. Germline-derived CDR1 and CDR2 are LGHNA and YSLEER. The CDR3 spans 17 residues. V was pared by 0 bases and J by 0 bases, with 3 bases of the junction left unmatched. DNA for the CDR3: TGCGCCAGCAGCCAAGAGTCACTAGCGGGGAGCACAGATACGCAGTATTTT. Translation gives CASSQESLAGSTDTQYF.

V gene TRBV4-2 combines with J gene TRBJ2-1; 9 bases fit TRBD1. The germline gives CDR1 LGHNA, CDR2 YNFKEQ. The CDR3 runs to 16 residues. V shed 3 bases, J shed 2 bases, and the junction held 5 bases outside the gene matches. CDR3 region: CASSHAGTGTYNEQFF. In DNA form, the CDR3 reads TGTGCCAGCAGCCATGCCGGGACAGGGACCTACAATGAGCAGTTCTTC.

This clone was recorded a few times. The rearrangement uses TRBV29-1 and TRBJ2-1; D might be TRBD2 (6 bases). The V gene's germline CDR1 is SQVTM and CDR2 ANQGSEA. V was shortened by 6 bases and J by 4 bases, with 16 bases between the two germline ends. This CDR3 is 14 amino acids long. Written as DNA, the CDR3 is TGCAGCGTGTTTCATCCGGGACTTTACAATGAGCAGTTCTTC. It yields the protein CSVFHPGLYNEQFF.

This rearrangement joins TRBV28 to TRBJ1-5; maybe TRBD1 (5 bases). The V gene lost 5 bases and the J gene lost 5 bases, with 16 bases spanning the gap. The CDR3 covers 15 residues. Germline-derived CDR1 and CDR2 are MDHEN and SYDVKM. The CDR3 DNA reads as TGTGCCAGCAGTCCTACCGACAGTAAGGATCAGCCCCAGCATTTT. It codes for CASSPTDSKDQPQHF.